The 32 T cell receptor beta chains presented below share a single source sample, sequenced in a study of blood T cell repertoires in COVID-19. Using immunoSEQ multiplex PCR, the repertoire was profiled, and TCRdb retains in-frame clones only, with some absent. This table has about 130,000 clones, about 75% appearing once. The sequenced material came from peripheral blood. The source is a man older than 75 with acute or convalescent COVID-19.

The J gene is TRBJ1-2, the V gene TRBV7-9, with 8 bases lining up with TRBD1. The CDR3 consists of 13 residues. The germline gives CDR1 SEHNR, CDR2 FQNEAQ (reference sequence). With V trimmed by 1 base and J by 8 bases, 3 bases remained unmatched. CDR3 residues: CASSLEQGGGYTF. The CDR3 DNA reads TGTGCCAGCAGCTTAGAACAGGGGGGCGGCTACACCTTC.

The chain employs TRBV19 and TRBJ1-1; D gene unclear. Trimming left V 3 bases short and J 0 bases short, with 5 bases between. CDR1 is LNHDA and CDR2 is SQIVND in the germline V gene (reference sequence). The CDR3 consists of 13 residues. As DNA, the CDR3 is TGTGCCAGTAGTATCGGGGTGAACACTGAAGCTTTCTTT. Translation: CASSIGVNTEAFF.

CDR3 sequence reads: CASRGRGIANYGYTF. In DNA form, the CDR3 reads TGTGCCAGCAGGGGCAGGGGGATTGCTAACTATGGCTACACCTTC. V gene TRBV5-8 combines with J gene TRBJ1-2; 7 bases are shared with TRBD1. Germline V gene sequence: CDR1 SGHTS, CDR2 YDEGEE. Trimming removed 5 bases from V and 0 bases from J; junction bases left unmatched: 7. This CDR3 spans 15 amino acids.

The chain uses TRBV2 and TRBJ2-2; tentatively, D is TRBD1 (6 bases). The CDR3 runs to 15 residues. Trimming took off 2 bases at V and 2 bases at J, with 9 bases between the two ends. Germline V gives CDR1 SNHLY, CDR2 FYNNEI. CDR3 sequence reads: CASSELGGNTGELFF. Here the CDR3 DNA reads TGTGCCAGCAGTGAACTTGGGGGCAACACCGGGGAGCTGTTTTTT. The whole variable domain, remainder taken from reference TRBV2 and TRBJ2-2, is EPEVTQTPSHQVTQMGQEVILRCVPISNHLYFYWYRQILGQKVEFLVSFYNNEISEKSEIFDDQFSVERPDGSNFTLKIRSTKLEDSAMYFCASSELGGNTGELFFGEGSRLTVL.

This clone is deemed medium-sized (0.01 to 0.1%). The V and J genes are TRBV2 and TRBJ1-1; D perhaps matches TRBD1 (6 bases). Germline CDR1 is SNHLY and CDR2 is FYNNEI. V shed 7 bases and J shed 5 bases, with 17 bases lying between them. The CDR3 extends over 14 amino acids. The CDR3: CASTIQGARTEAFF. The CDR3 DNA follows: TGTGCCAGCACTATACAGGGCGCCAGAACTGAAGCTTTCTTT.

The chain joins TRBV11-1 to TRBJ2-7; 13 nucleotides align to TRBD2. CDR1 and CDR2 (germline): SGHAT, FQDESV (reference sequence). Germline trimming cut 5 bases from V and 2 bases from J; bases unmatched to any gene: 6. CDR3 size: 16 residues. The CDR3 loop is CASSIAGTSGAYEQYF. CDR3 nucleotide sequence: TGTGCCAGCAGCATTGCCGGGACTAGCGGGGCCTACGAGCAGTACTTC.

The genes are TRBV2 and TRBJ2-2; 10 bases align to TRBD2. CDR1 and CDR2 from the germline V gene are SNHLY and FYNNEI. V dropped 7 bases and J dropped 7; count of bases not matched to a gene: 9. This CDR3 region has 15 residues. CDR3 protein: CASNPSGGARGELFF. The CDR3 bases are TGTGCCAGCAACCCTAGCGGGGGCGCCCGCGGGGAGCTGTTTTTT.

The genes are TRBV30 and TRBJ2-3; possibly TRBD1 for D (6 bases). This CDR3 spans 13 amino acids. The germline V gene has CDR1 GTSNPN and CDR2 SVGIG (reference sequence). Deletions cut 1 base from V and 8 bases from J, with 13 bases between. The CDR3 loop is CAWSDLQGTTQYF. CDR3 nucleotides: TGTGCCTGGAGTGACCTCCAGGGGACTACGCAGTATTTT.

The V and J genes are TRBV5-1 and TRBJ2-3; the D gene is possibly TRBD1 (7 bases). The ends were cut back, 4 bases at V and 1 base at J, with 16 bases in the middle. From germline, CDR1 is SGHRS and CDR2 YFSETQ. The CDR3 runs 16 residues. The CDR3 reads CASSLSGDRRTDTQYF. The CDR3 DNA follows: TGCGCCAGCAGCCTCTCGGGGGACAGACGCACAGATACGCAGTATTTT.

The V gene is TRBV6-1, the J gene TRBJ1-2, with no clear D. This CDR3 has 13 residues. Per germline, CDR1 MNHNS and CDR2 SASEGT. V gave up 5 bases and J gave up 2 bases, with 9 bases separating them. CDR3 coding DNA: TGTGCCAGCAGTTTGGCTCCCAACTATGGCTACACCTTC. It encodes CASSLAPNYGYTF.

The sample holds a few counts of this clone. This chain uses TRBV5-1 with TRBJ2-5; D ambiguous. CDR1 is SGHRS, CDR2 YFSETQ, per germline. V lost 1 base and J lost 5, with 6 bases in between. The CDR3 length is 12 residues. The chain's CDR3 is CASSLILETQYF. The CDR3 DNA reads TGCGCCAGCAGCTTGATCTTGGAGACCCAGTACTTC.

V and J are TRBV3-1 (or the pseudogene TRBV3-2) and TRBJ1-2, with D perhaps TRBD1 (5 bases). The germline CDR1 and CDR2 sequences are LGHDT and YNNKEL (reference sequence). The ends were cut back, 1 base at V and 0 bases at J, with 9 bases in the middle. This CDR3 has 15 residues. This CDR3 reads CASSQGGASNYGYTF. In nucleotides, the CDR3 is TGTGCCAGCAGCCAAGGTGGGGCGTCTAACTATGGCTACACCTTC.

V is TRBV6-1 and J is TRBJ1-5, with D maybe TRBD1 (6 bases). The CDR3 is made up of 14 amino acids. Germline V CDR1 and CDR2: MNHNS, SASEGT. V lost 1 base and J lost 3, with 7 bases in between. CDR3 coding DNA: TGTGCCAGCAGTGAAGGGACAGTCAATCAGCCCCAGCATTTT. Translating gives CASSEGTVNQPQHF.

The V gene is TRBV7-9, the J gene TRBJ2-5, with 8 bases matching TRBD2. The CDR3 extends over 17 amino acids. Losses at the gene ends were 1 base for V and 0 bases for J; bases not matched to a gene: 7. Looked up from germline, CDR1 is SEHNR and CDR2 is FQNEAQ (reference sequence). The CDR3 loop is CASSLEGWRGDQETQYF. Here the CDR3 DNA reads TGTGCCAGCAGCTTAGAGGGATGGCGGGGGGACCAAGAGACCCAGTACTTC. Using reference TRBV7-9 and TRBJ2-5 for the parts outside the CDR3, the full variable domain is DTGVSQNPRHKITKRGQNVTFRCDPISEHNRLYWYRQTLGQGPEFLTYFQNEAQLEKSRLLSDRFSAERPKGSFSTLEIQRTEQGDSAMYLCASSLEGWRGDQETQYFGPGTRLLVL.

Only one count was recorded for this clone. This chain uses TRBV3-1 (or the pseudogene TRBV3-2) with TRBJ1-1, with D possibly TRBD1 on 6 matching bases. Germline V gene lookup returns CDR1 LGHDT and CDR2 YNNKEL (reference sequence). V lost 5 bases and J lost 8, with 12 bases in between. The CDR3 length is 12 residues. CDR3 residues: CASSFGGQEAFF. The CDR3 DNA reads TGTGCCAGCAGCTTTGGCGGACAGGAAGCTTTCTTT.

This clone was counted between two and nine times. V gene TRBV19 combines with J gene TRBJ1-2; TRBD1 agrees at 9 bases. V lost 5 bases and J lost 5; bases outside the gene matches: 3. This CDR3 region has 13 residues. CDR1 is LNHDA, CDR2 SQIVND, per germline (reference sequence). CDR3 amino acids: CASSATGGYGYTF. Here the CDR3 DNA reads TGTGCCAGTAGTGCGACAGGGGGATATGGCTACACCTTC.

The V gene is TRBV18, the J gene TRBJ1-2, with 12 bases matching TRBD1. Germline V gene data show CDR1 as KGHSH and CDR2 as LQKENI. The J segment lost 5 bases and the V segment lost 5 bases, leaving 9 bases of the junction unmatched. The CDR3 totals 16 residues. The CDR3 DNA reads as TGTGCCAGCTCAACCGGGACAGGGGGCGAGCGGTATGGCTACACCTTC. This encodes CASSTGTGGERYGYTF.

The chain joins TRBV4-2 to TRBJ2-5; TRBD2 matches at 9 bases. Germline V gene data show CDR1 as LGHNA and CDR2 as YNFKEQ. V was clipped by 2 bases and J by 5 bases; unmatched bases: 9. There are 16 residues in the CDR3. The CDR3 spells CASSQPEGSGGETQYF. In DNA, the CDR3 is TGTGCCAGCAGCCAACCAGAGGGGAGCGGGGGGGAGACCCAGTACTTC.

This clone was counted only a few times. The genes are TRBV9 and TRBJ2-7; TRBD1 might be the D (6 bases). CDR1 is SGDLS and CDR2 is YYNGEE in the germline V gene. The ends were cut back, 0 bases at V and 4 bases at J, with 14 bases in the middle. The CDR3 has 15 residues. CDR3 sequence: CASSVEVDSLYEQYF. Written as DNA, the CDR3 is TGTGCCAGCAGCGTAGAGGTGGACAGCCTATACGAGCAGTACTTC.

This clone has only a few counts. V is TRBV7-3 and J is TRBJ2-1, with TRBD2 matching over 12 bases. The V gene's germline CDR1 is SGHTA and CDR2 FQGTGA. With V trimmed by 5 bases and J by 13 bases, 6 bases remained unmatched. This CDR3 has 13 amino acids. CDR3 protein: CASSILAGGDQFF. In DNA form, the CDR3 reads TGTGCCAGCAGCATACTAGCGGGGGGCGATCAGTTCTTC.

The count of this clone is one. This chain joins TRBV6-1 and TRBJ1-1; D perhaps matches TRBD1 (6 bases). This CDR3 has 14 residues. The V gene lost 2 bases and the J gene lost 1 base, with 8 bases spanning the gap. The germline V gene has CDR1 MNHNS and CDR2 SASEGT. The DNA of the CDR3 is TGTGCCAGCAGTGAACTCAGGGGGAACACTGAAGCTTTCTTT. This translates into CASSELRGNTEAFF.

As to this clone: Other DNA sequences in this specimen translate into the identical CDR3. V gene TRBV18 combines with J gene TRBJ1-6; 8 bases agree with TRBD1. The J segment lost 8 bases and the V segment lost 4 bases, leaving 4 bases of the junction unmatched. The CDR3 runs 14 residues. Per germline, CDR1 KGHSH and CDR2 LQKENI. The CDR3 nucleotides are TGTGCCAGCTCACTTGGACAGGGCGATTCACCCCTCCACTTT. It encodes CASSLGQGDSPLHF.

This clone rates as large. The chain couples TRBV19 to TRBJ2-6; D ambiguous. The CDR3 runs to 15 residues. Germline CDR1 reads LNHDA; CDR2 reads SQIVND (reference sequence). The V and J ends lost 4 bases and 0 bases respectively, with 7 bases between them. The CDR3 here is CASSSTDSGANVLTF. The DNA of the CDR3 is TGTGCCAGTAGTAGCACAGACTCTGGGGCCAACGTCCTGACTTTC.

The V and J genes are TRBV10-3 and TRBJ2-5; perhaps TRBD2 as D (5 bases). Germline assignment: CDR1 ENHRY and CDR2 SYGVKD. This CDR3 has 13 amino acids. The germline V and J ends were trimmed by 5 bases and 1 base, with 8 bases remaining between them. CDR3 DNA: TGTGCCATCAGTTACGGACTCCAAGAGACCCAGTACTTC. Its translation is CAISYGLQETQYF.

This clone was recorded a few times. DNA of the CDR3: TGTGCCAGCAGCTTAGTCCCGGGGGATTCACCCCTCCACTTT. Amino acids: CASSLVPGDSPLHF. This chain connects TRBV7-2 to TRBJ1-6; D is perhaps TRBD1 (5 bases). Trimming took off 1 base at V and 8 bases at J, with 9 bases between the two ends. The CDR3 runs 14 residues. Per the germline V gene, CDR1 is SGHTA and CDR2 is FQGNSA.

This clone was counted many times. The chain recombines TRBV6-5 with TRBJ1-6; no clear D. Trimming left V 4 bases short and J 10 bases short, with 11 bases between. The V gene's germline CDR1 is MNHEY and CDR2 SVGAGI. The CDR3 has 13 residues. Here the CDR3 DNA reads TGTGCCAGCAGTTTTAAGGGAGGATCACCCCTCCACTTT. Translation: CASSFKGGSPLHF.

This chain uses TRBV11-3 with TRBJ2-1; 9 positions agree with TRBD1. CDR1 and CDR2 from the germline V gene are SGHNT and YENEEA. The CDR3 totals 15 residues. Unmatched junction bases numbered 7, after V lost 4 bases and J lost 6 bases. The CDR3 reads CASSSGTGRSNEQFF. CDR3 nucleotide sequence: TGTGCCAGCAGCTCCGGGACAGGGCGGAGCAATGAGCAGTTCTTC.

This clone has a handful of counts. The CDR3 DNA is TGTGCCAGCAGCAAAATTTCGGGGTCTTGGACAGGGGGCTCGAGTGGTGCCAAAAACATTCAGTACTTC. Residues: CASSKISGSWTGGSSGAKNIQYF. The V gene is TRBV21-1, the J gene TRBJ2-4; the table names TRBD1, a call not compared with the DNA. TRBV21-1 is an annotated pseudogene. The CDR3 totals 23 residues.

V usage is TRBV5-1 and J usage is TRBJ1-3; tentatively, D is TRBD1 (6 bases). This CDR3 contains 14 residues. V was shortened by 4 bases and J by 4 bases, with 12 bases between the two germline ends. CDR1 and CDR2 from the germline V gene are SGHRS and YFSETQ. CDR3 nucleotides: TGCGCCAGCAGCGTAACAGGGATCGGAAACACCATATATTTT. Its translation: CASSVTGIGNTIYF.

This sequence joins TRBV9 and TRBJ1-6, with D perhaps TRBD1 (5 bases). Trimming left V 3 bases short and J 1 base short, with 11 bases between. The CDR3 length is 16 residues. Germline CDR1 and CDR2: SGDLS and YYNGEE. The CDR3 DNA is TGTGCCAGCAGCGGGTCGGGGGAGTCCTATAATTCACCCCTCCACTTT. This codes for CASSGSGESYNSPLHF.

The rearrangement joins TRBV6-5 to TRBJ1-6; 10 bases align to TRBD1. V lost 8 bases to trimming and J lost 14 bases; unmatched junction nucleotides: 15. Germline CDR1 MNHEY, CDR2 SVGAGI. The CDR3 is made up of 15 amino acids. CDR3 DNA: TGTGCCAGCGAGACAGGGGGCGTCCGGGGGAAGGCCCTCCACTTT. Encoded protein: CASETGGVRGKALHF.

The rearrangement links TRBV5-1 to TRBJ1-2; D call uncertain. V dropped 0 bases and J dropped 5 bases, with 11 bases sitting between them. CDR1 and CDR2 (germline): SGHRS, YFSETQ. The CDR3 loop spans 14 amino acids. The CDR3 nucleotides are TGCGCCAGCAGCTTGGGCGGGGAAGGGTATGGCTACACCTTC. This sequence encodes CASSLGGEGYGYTF.